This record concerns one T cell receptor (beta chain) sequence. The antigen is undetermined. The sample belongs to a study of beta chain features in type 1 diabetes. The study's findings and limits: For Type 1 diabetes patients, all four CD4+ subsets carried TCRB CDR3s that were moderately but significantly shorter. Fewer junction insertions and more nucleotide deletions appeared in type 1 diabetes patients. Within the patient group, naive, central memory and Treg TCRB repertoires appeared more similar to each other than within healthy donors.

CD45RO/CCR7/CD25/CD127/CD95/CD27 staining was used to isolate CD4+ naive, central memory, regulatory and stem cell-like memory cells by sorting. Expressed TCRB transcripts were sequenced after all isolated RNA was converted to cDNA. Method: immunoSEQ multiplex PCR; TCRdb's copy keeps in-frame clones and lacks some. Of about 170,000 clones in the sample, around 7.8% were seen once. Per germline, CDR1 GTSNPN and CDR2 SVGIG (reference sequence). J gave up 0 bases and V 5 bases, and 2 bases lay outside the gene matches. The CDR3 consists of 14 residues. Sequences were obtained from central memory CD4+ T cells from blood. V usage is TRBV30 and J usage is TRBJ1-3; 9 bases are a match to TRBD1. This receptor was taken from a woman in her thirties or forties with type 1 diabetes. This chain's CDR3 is CAWGTGSSGNTIYF. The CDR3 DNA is TGTGCCTGGGGGACAGGGAGCTCTGGAAACACCATATATTTT. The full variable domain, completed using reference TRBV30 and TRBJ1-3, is SQTIHQWPATLVQPVGSPLSLECTVEGTSNPNLYWYRQAAGRGLQLLFYSVGIGQISSEVPQNLSASRPQDRQFILSSKKLLLSDSGFYLCAWGTGSSGNTIYFGEGSWLTVV.